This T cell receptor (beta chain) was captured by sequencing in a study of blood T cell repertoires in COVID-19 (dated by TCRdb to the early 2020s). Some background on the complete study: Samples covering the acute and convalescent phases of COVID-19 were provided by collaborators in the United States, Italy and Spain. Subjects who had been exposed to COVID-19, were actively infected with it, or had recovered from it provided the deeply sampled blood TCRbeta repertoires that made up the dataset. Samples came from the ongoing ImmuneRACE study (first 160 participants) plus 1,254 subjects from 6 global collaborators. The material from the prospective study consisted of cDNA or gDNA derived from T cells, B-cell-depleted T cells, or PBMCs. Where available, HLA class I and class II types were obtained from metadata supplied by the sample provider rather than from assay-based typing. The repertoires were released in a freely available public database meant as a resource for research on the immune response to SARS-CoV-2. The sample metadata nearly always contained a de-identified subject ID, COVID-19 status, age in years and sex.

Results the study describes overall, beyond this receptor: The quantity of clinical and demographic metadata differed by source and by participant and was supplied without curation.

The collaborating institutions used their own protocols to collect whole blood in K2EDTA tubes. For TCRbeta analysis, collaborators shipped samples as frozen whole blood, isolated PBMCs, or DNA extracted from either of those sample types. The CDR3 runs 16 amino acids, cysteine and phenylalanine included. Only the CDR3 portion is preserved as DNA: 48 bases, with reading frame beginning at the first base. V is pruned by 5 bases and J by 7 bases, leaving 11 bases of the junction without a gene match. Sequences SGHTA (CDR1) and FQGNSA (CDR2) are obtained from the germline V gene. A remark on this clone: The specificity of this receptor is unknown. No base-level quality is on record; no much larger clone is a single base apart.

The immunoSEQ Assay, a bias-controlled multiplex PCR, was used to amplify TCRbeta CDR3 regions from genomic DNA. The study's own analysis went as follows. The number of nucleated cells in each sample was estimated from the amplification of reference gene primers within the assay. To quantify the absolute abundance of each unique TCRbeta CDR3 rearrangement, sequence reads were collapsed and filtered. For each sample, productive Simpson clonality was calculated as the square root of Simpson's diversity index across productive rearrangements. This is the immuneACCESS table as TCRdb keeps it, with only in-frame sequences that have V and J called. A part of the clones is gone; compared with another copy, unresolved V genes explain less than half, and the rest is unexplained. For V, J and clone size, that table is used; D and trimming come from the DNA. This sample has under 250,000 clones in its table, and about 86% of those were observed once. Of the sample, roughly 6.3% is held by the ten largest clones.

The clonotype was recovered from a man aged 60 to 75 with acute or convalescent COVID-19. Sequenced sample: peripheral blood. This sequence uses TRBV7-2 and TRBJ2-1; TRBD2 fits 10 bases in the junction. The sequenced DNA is TGTGCCAGCAGCGATAGGTGGGCTAGCGGGAGAAATGAGCAGTTCTTC. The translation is CASSDRWASGRNEQFF.